Listed below are T cell receptor beta chains from one sample, sequenced in a study of CD8 T cells in ankylosing spondylitis. TCRdb redid the calling of the 5' RACE reads with MiXCR, one entry per CDR3 protein. The data contain roughly 700,000 distinct CDR3 sequences, around 17% of them singletons. Sequencing was done on a sample of blood, either unsorted or a sorted T cell fraction (not recorded which). Receptors were obtained from a male donor with ankylosing spondylitis. The conserved cysteine and the conserved F or W are not part of the CDR3 here.

TRBV5-1	16	ASSSRRTSGGPQETQY
TRBV6-2/TRBV6-3	12	ASIPVGGTGELF
TRBV20-1	12	SASGAGGPGELF
TRBV7-9	11	ASSLGWDYEQY
TRBV7-9	14	ASSLGAGGHQETQY
TRBV27	14	ASSLWASGGSDTQY
TRBV29-1	9	SGRQGYEQY
TRBV24-1	12	ATSDAGTPQPQH
TRBV12-3/TRBV12-4	13	ASSFGTSGTDTQY
TRBV9	15	ASSVALGLATSDTQY
TRBV3-1	13	ASSQLWGGTDTQY
TRBV19	11	ASSTQGSYGYT
TRBV30	10	AWSVSGYGYT
TRBV4-1	15	ASSQELLAGGSYEQY
TRBV2	14	ASSEGSGRDDNEQF
TRBV29-1	11	SQGQGAGNEQF